The T cell receptor (beta chain) under discussion was sequenced for a study of Tregs in tolerant kidney transplant recipients. Findings and caveats of the study: No direct test of biological reproducibility was done here. Expanding Tregs on activated donor B cells appeared to best identify donor-specific TCRbeta clones.

CD4+CD25+CD127- Tregs, CD4+CD25- non-Tregs, CD4 and CD8 cells were sorted. Clones were read by immunoSEQ multiplex PCR, and TCRdb kept only the in-frame ones, dropping some. There are 75,000 to 100,000 clones in the sample; around 94% occur only once, and roughly 5% lies in the top ten. There are 15 residues in the CDR3. V was cut by 2 bases and J by 7 bases, with 15 bases left in between. Germline CDR1 reads SGHVS; CDR2 reads FQNEAQ. On this clone: Its specificity is unknown.

Sequencing input: CD8+ T cells from blood. The V gene is TRBV7-8, the J gene TRBJ2-1; D gene uncertain. The receptor's source is a human donor in good health. The CDR3 here is CASSLWPGPENEQFF. The CDR3 bases are TGTGCCAGCAGCTTATGGCCTGGACCCGAGAATGAGCAGTTCTTC.